This T cell receptor beta chain was profiled in a study of OX40 agonist ivuxolimab in advanced cancers. General notes on the study: Ivuxolimab, which targeted the costimulatory receptor OX40 (CD134), was an agonistic, fully human IgG2 monoclonal antibody. Of the approximately 50 dose-escalation patients, hepatocellular carcinoma was present in about 20, melanoma in some 15, renal cell carcinoma in 9 and head and neck cancer in 9. Intravenous ivuxolimab was administered to patients every 2 weeks at six dose levels: 0.01, 0.1, 0.3, 1.5, 3 and 10 mg/kg. Patients were allowed to have had prior anti-PD-1, anti-PD-L1 or anti-CTLA-4 therapy, and 40% of the dose-escalation patients had previously received checkpoint inhibitors. Peripheral TCRbeta sequencing was intended to test whether TCR sequence diversity was altered and clonal T-cell expansion was caused by ivuxolimab. Three dose-escalation patients achieved partial responses, one with hepatocellular carcinoma and two with cutaneous melanoma. The paper describes the monotherapy dose-escalation part (N ≈ 51 patients) of the phase I trial of ivuxolimab. In the dose-escalation cohort, over 65% of patients were male, and the mean age was roughly 60 years, with a range of about 23 to 80. What the work shows at the level of the full study, not this receptor alone: At doses of 0.1 to 3.0 mg/kg, clonal expansion of both CD4+ and CD8+ T cells in blood was seen between baseline and week 6. After ivuxolimab, expanded clones were on average more numerous among CD8+ T cells than among CD4+ T cells. Low levels of normalized T-cell clonal expansion were also seen in some nonresponding patients. Which antigens the clonally expanded peripheral T cells were specific for was not determined. In the 0.1-3.0 mg/kg groups, partial responders were among the patients with the lowest normalized peripheral clonal expansion, particularly in CD8+ T cells.

For sequencing of the TCRbeta CDR3 region, genomic DNA was extracted from the sorted cells. TCRbeta CDR3 regions were sequenced using the immunoSEQ Assay. TCRdb mirrors the immuneACCESS table, restricted to in-frame sequences. Some clones are absent from its copies; in checked studies, under half trace to an unresolved V gene, and the reason for the others is unknown. This sample is represented by about 50,000 clones; 84% of them were singletons. The top ten clones comprise 0.55% to 0.65% of the sample. For this clone: The antigen it recognizes is unknown. Base qualities are missing; no much larger clone stands one base away.

The germline V gene (reference sequence) gives CDR1 as GTSNPN and CDR2 as SVGIG. The CDR3, cysteine through phenylalanine, is 14 amino acids long. The only DNA kept is the CDR3, 42 bases in frame from the first base. V is cut back by 4 bases and J by 3 bases, with 7 bases in the junction unmatched. Patients with autoimmune disease history or receiving systemic immunosuppression were excluded from the trial. Peripheral blood for TCR sequencing was collected from all dose cohorts at baseline, on cycle 4 day 1, and on cycle 7 day 1. The samples were taken from a phase I, first-in-human, multicenter, open-label dose-escalation trial of ivuxolimab. Adults with locally advanced or metastatic melanoma, renal cell carcinoma, hepatocellular carcinoma or head and neck squamous cell carcinoma were enrolled in the trial. Before TCR sequencing, CD4+ and CD8+ T cells were separately sorted from peripheral blood.

The sequence came from an adult with an advanced solid tumor such as melanoma, head and neck, liver or kidney cancer. Recombination joined TRBV30 with TRBJ2-7; TRBD1 matches 9 bases in the middle. The sample was CD4+ or CD8+ T cells sorted from blood, taken in a trial of the OX40 agonist ivuxolimab. The CDR3 corresponds to CAWTDRDRVYEQYF. The DNA is TGTGCCTGGACCGACCGGGACAGGGTCTACGAGCAGTACTTC. Joined to the reference TRBV30 and TRBJ2-7 proteins, this CDR3 gives the full variable domain: SQTIHQWPATLVQPVGSPLSLECTVEGTSNPNLYWYRQAAGRGLQLLFYSVGIGQISSEVPQNLSASRPQDRQFILSSKKLLLSDSGFYLCAWTDRDRVYEQYFGPGTRLTVT.